Shown below are 22 T cell receptor beta chains from a single sample sequenced in a study of blood T cell repertoires in COVID-19. Assay used: immunoSEQ multiplex PCR; TCRdb lists only in-frame clones, some missing. The sample records a few hundred thousand clones, around 90% being singletons. Sequences were obtained from PBMCs or T cells enriched from blood (not recorded which). These receptors originate from a young man who had been exposed to COVID-19.

A few counts support this clone. This chain uses TRBV14 with TRBJ1-6; D remains ambiguous. V was cut by 2 bases and J by 7 bases, with 3 bases left in between. Germline V gene lookup returns CDR1 SGHDN and CDR2 FVKESK. The CDR3 covers 12 residues. The CDR3 here is CASSQQNSPLHF. The CDR3 DNA reads as TGTGCCAGCAGCCAACAGAATTCACCCCTCCACTTT.

The V call is TRBV11-2, the J call TRBJ1-2; D gene uncertain. This CDR3 is 15 amino acids long. Germline CDR1 and CDR2: SGHAT and FQNNGV. Trimming left V 0 bases short and J 4 bases short, with 12 bases between. The CDR3 is CASSLEATFGYGYTF. The CDR3 coding sequence is TGTGCCAGCAGCTTAGAAGCCACCTTTGGCTATGGCTACACCTTC.

The chain is built from TRBV9 and TRBJ2-7; possible D gene TRBD2, 5 bases. From germline, CDR1 is SGDLS and CDR2 YYNGEE. The CDR3 extends over 16 amino acids. V was clipped by 2 bases and J by 3 bases, with 18 bases between them. The CDR3 coding sequence is TGTGCCAGCAGCGTCTCGAGGGTCCGTAGGAACTACGAGCAGTACTTC. It specifies CASSVSRVRRNYEQYF.

The rearrangement joins TRBV7-3 to TRBJ1-1, with 7 bases that match TRBD1. Looked up from germline, CDR1 is SGHTA and CDR2 is FQGTGA. This CDR3 contains 15 residues. The V segment lost 1 base and the J segment 3 bases; nucleotides outside the gene matches: 5. CDR3 sequence: CASSLNTGAYTEAFF. The CDR3 DNA follows: TGTGCCAGCAGCTTAAACACAGGGGCCTACACTGAAGCTTTCTTT.

In this sample, this clone turned up a few times. The J gene is TRBJ2-7, the V gene TRBV25-1, with 9 bases aligning to TRBD2. Germline lookup yields CDR1 MGHDK and CDR2 SYGVNS. The CDR3 loop spans 17 amino acids. V lost 1 base, J lost 2 bases, and 9 bases stayed unmatched. The CDR3 region has the DNA TGTGCCAGCAGTGAATGGGGAGTCCAGCGGGGGGCCTACGAGCAGTACTTC. This gives the protein CASSEWGVQRGAYEQYF.

The chain is built from TRBV2 and TRBJ2-5; D may be TRBD2 (6 bases). This CDR3 region has 15 residues. The V end was cut by 5 bases, the J end by 5 bases, with 18 bases between. Germline V CDR1 and CDR2: SNHLY, FYNNEI. The CDR3, as DNA: TGTGCCAGCAGTCCAGGCCCTCTAGCGAGTGAGACCCAGTACTTC. This codes for CASSPGPLASETQYF.

This clone was seen only once. The CDR3 region is CASSTWTVWGTGELFF. CDR3 coding DNA: TGTGCCAGCAGTACCTGGACAGTCTGGGGCACCGGGGAGCTGTTTTTT. This chain links TRBV6-2 or TRBV6-3 with TRBJ2-2; D might be TRBD1 (6 bases). The germline CDR1 and CDR2 sequences are MNHEY and SVGEGT. Deletions cut 5 bases from V and 4 bases from J, with 17 bases between. This CDR3 is built from 16 residues.

This chain joins TRBV11-2 and TRBJ2-3, with D possibly TRBD2 on 6 matching bases. The CDR3 totals 16 residues. Trimming removed 4 bases from V and 0 bases from J, with 14 bases in between. The germline CDR1 and CDR2 sequences are SGHAT and FQNNGV. The CDR3 DNA follows: TGTGCCAGCAGCTCCAGGGACTCCCGTAGCACAGATACGCAGTATTTT. Translation: CASSSRDSRSTDTQYF. Variable domain in full (rest from reference TRBV11-2 and TRBJ2-3): EAGVAQSPRYKIIEKRQSVAFWCNPISGHATLYWYQQILGQGPKLLIQFQNNGVVDDSQLPKDRFSAERLKGVDSTLKIQPAKLEDSAVYLCASSSRDSRSTDTQYFGPGTRLTVL.

The gene calls are TRBV6-6 and TRBJ1-2; 12 positions match TRBD1. Per germline, CDR1 MNHNY and CDR2 SVGAGI (reference sequence). This CDR3 is 13 amino acids long. Trimming cost V 6 bases and J 7 bases; bases outside gene matches: 3. The CDR3 DNA is TGTGCCAGCAGGGGACAGGGGGCGCGTGGCTACACCTTC. Translating it yields CASRGQGARGYTF.

This rearrangement joins TRBV6-1 to TRBJ1-3, with D uncertain. The CDR3 covers 12 residues. Germline lookup yields CDR1 MNHNS and CDR2 SASEGT. Trimming removed 2 bases from V and 11 bases from J, with 10 bases in between. For the CDR3, the DNA is TGTGCCAGCAGTGAACCGAAACAGCCCATATATTTT. Its protein is CASSEPKQPIYF.

The V call is TRBV21-1, the J call TRBJ1-1. TRBV21-1 is a recognized pseudogene. This CDR3 is built from 15 residues. CDR3 bases: TGTGCCAGCAGGACTGCCGCACCCTTGAACACTGAAGCTTTCTTT. Its protein product is CASRTAAPLNTEAFF.

This clone occurred once. The chain has TRBV7-9 and TRBJ2-7, with D hard to call. The germline gives CDR1 SEHNR, CDR2 FQNEAQ (reference sequence). The CDR3 has 15 residues. The germline V and J ends were trimmed by 2 bases and 6 bases, with 17 bases remaining between them. The CDR3 nucleotides read TGTGCCAGCAGCTTATCCCCGAGCAGGTACGGCGAGCAGTACTTC. The encoded protein is CASSLSPSRYGEQYF.

The chain is built from TRBV6-1 and TRBJ1-6; a weak D match, TRBD1 (6 bases). Trimming shortened V by 2 bases and J by 8 bases, and 19 bases separated the two germline ends. The CDR3 spans 17 residues. The germline CDR1 and CDR2 sequences are MNHNS and SASEGT. This CDR3 is CASSELGITGLDSPLHF. The CDR3, as DNA: TGTGCCAGCAGTGAATTGGGGATAACAGGGTTGGATTCACCCCTCCACTTT.

This chain connects TRBV5-4 to TRBJ2-7, with 10 positions matching TRBD2. This CDR3 contains 15 residues. Losses at the gene ends were 4 bases for V and 3 bases for J; bases not matched to a gene: 7. Germline V gene sequence: CDR1 SGHNT, CDR2 YYREEE (reference sequence). For the CDR3, the DNA is TGTGCCAGCAGCAAGAGCGGGGGGGCTTTCTACGAGCAGTACTTC. Its translation is CASSKSGGAFYEQYF. Complete variable domain (other parts from reference TRBV5-4 and TRBJ2-7): ETGVTQSPTHLIKTRGQQVTLRCSSQSGHNTVSWYQQALGQGPQFIFQYYREEENGRGNFPPRFSGLQFPNYSSELNVNALELDDSALYLCASSKSGGAFYEQYFGPGTRLTVT.

V and J are TRBV7-3 and TRBJ1-2; possibly TRBD1 for D (5 bases). Trimming cost V 5 bases and J 5 bases, with 12 bases left between them. CDR1 and CDR2 (germline): SGHTA, FQGTGA. The CDR3 contains 13 residues. Written as DNA, the CDR3 is TGTGCCAGCAGCCCCTTGGGGGGTTATGGCTACACCTTC. Translating gives CASSPLGGYGYTF.

V gene TRBV5-8 combines with J gene TRBJ1-4; the match to TRBD1 covers 7 bases. There are 18 residues in the CDR3. J lost 0 bases, V lost 6 bases, and 14 bases had no gene match. Germline CDR1 SGHTS, CDR2 YDEGEE. CDR3 DNA: TGTGCCAGCAACCGAATTCCCGGACAGGATACAACTAATGAAAAACTGTTTTTT. Protein product: CASNRIPGQDTTNEKLFF. The whole variable domain, remainder taken from reference TRBV5-8 and TRBJ1-4, is EAGVTQSPTHLIKTRGQQATLRCSPISGHTSVYWYQQALGLGLQFLLWYDEGEERNRGNFPPRFSGRQFPNYSSELNVNALELEDSALYLCASNRIPGQDTTNEKLFFGSGTQLSVL.

This chain uses TRBV2 with TRBJ1-2, with 9 bases matching TRBD1. V lost 6 bases, J lost 7 bases, and 9 bases stayed unmatched. The length of the CDR3 is 14 residues. Germline CDR1 is SNHLY and CDR2 is FYNNEI. The CDR3 nucleotides are TGTGCCAGCAGAGGAGGACAGGGGATCGGTGGCTACACCTTC. The encoded protein is CASRGGQGIGGYTF.

The chain couples TRBV7-9 to TRBJ2-5; 11 bases line up with TRBD2. Germline V lookup: CDR1 SEHNR, CDR2 FQNEAQ (reference sequence). There are 15 residues in the CDR3. V lost 5 bases to trimming and J lost 5 bases; unmatched junction nucleotides: 7. CDR3 amino acids: CASSPLAGGRETQYF. The CDR3, as DNA: TGTGCCAGCAGCCCCCTAGCGGGGGGCCGGGAGACCCAGTACTTC.

This clone came up once. V is TRBV5-1 and J is TRBJ2-1, with a tentative D call TRBD1 (5 bases). The CDR3 consists of 16 residues. V lost 0 bases and J 0 bases, leaving 10 bases between the germline ends. CDR1 is SGHRS, CDR2 YFSETQ, per germline. The CDR3 DNA reads as TGCGCCAGCAGCTTGGTACAGGTTCGCTCCTACAATGAGCAGTTCTTC. Residues: CASSLVQVRSYNEQFF.

This chain uses TRBV4-1 with TRBJ2-5; TRBD2 matches at 10 bases. There are 15 residues in the CDR3. The germline CDR1 and CDR2 sequences are MGHRA and YSYEKL. V lost 4 bases, J lost 5 bases, and 7 bases stayed unmatched. The CDR3 protein is CASSRTSGADETQYF. The CDR3 region has the DNA TGCGCCAGCAGCCGGACTAGCGGAGCAGATGAGACCCAGTACTTC.

Only a few counts were recorded for this clone. The chain has TRBV9 and TRBJ1-3; D is unresolved. Germline V gives CDR1 SGDLS, CDR2 YYNGEE. The CDR3 has 14 amino acids. V was clipped by 4 bases and J by 2 bases, with 10 bases between them. Written as DNA, the CDR3 is TGTGCCAGCAGCCTCGAGGGAACTGGAAACACCATATATTTT. It codes for CASSLEGTGNTIYF.

J is TRBJ2-1 and V is TRBV5-1; 7 nucleotides agree with TRBD1. The length of the CDR3 is 15 residues. The V and J ends lost 6 bases and 0 bases, in that order; junction bases with no gene match: 6. The germline V gene has CDR1 SGHRS and CDR2 YFSETQ. The CDR3 bases are TGCGCCAGCACCCCGGACAGGAACTCCTACAATGAGCAGTTCTTC. Amino acid sequence: CASTPDRNSYNEQFF.